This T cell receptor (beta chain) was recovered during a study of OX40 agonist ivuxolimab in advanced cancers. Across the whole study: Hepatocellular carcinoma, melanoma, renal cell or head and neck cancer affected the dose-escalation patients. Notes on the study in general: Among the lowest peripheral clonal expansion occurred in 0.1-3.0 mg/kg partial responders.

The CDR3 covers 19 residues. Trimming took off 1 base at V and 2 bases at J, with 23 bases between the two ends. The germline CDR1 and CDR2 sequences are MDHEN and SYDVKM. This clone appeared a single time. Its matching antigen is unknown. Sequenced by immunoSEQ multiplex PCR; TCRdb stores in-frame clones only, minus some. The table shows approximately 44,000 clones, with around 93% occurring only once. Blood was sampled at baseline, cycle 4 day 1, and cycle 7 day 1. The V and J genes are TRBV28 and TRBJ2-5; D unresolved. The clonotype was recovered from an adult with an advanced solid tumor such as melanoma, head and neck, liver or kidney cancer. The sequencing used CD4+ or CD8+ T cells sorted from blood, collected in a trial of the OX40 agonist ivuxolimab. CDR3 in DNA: TGTGCCAGCAGTTTATACCTTGCATCCGGGCTAACCAAACAAGAGACCCAGTACTTC. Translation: CASSLYLASGLTKQETQYF.